Presented here are 24 T cell receptor beta chains from one specimen sequenced in a study of PD-L1 blockade in urothelial cancer (dated by TCRdb to about 2017). The protocol used for the library was the immunoSEQ multiplex PCR assay. In TCRdb, the immuneACCESS table is reduced to in-frame sequences with V and J assigned. These tables do not hold every clone; where another copy was compared, an unresolved V gene accounts for under half, and the others remain unexplained. In this sample the table shows tens of thousands of clones, approximately 82% of which occur a single time. The top ten constitute 3% to 3.5% of the sample. Here the sequenced sample was PBMCs, taken around atezolizumab (anti-PD-L1) treatment. These receptors were collected from a man between 65 and 80 years old with urothelial cancer.

CDR3 DNA: TGTGCCAGCAAAATCCGGGACAGGGACAACGAGCAGTACTTC. Protein product: CASKIRDRDNEQYF. The chain combines TRBV2 with TRBJ2-7, with 9 positions matching TRBD1. From germline, CDR1 is SNHLY and CDR2 FYNNEI. Trimming removed 7 bases from V and 5 bases from J; junction bases left unmatched: 9. The CDR3 is 14 amino acids.

The rearrangement joins TRBV6-1 to TRBJ1-5; D is unresolved. The V and J ends lost 8 bases and 6 bases respectively, with 17 bases between them. Per the germline V gene, CDR1 is MNHNS and CDR2 is SASEGT. This CDR3 comprises 14 residues. This CDR3 reads CASDRGGFGQPQHF. CDR3 bases: TGTGCCAGCGATCGGGGAGGATTCGGTCAGCCCCAGCATTTT.

Only a few counts were recorded for this clone. The chain combines TRBV5-1 with TRBJ2-7; 9 bases map to TRBD2. From germline, CDR1 is SGHRS and CDR2 YFSETQ. With 3 bases clipped from V and 11 bases from J, the junction kept 12 bases outside the gene matches. The CDR3 runs 14 residues. CDR3 sequence: CASSSGTSSPPEYF. The CDR3 region has the DNA TGCGCCAGCAGCTCCGGGACTAGCTCTCCCCCGGAGTACTTC.

This sequence joins TRBV7-2 and TRBJ2-7; TRBD1 agrees at 7 bases. The V segment lost 5 bases and the J segment 1 base; nucleotides outside the gene matches: 8. This CDR3 is built from 15 residues. The germline V gene encodes CDR1 SGHTA and CDR2 FQGNSA. The CDR3 nucleotides are TGTGCCAGCAGCGGCCAGGGACAGCCATCCTACGAGCAGTACTTC. This codes for CASSGQGQPSYEQYF.

The V call is TRBV28, the J call TRBJ1-3; D is unclear. The CDR3 has 15 residues. CDR1 and CDR2 from the germline V gene are MDHEN and SYDVKM. Trimming pared 6 bases from V and 2 bases from J, leaving 14 bases between. The CDR3 DNA sequence: TGTGCCAGCAGAGGAGACGCACGAGCTGGAAACACCATATATTTT. Translation: CASRGDARAGNTIYF.

The chain has TRBV27 and TRBJ2-5; 7 positions agree with TRBD1. The J segment lost 5 bases and the V segment lost 6 bases, leaving 15 bases of the junction unmatched. The CDR3 length is 16 residues. Germline CDR1 is MNHEY and CDR2 is SMNVEV (reference sequence). The CDR3, as DNA: TGTGCCAGCAGCCCCCGATTAGGGGGCCTCGGGGAGACCCAGTACTTC. Translation gives CASSPRLGGLGETQYF.

This clone showed up just once. J is TRBJ2-5 and V is TRBV2; 7 positions match TRBD1. This CDR3 spans 14 amino acids. V lost 6 bases, J lost 1 base, and 5 bases stayed unmatched. The germline V gene has CDR1 SNHLY and CDR2 FYNNEI. The CDR3, as DNA: TGTGCCAGCAGGGAGAACAGGGGCCAAGAGACCCAGTACTTC. Its translation is CASRENRGQETQYF. Full variable domain (rest looked up from reference TRBV2 and TRBJ2-5): EPEVTQTPSHQVTQMGQEVILRCVPISNHLYFYWYRQILGQKVEFLVSFYNNEISEKSEIFDDQFSVERPDGSNFTLKIRSTKLEDSAMYFCASRENRGQETQYFGPGTRLLVL.

The table lists this clone with a count of one. Other DNA variants within this sample encode the same CDR3. The rearrangement uses TRBV9 and TRBJ1-3, with TRBD1 matching 9 bases. Germline V gene lookup returns CDR1 SGDLS and CDR2 YYNGEE. Trimming cost V 1 base and J 0 bases; bases outside gene matches: 2. The CDR3 length is 16 residues. The CDR3 nucleotides are TGTGCCAGCAGCGTAACAGGGGGCCCCTCTGGAAACACCATATATTTT. Protein product: CASSVTGGPSGNTIYF.

The rearrangement uses TRBV9 and TRBJ2-3; a possible D gene is TRBD1 (6 bases). Germline-derived CDR1 and CDR2 are SGDLS and YYNGEE. The ends were cut back, 3 bases at V and 2 bases at J, with 10 bases in the middle. The CDR3 runs to 14 residues. CDR3 DNA sequence: TGTGCCAGCAGCGGGCAGGGGATCACAGATACGCAGTATTTT. It codes for CASSGQGITDTQYF. The variable domain in full, completed from reference TRBV9 and TRBJ2-3, reads DSGVTQTPKHLITATGQRVTLRCSPRSGDLSVYWYQQSLDQGLQFLIQYYNGEERAKGNILERFSAQQFPDLHSELNLSSLELGDSALYFCASSGQGITDTQYFGPGTRLTVL.

The chain has TRBV14 and TRBJ1-2; the D gene is possibly TRBD1 (5 bases). The V gene lost 4 bases and the J gene lost 8 bases, with 11 bases spanning the gap. The CDR3 spans 12 residues. Germline assignment: CDR1 SGHDN and CDR2 FVKESK. The CDR3 nucleotides are TGTGCCAGCAGCCTCGGGGGGGAGGGCTACACCTTC. Translation: CASSLGGEGYTF. The full variable domain, rest sourced from reference TRBV14 and TRBJ1-2, is EAGVTQFPSHSVIEKGQTVTLRCDPISGHDNLYWYRRVMGKEIKFLLHFVKESKQDESGMPNNRFLAERTGGTYSTLKVQPAELEDSGVYFCASSLGGEGYTFGSGTRLTVV.

In DNA form, the CDR3 reads TGTGCCAGCAGCAACGGGGGACTCACCAATGAGCAGTTCTTC. Translated: CASSNGGLTNEQFF. This rearrangement joins TRBV5-5 to TRBJ2-1, with D perhaps matching TRBD2 (6 bases). Germline lookup yields CDR1 SGHKS and CDR2 YYEKEE (reference sequence). The V end was cut by 4 bases, the J end by 6 bases, with 14 bases between. The CDR3 covers 14 residues.

This chain links TRBV4-1 with TRBJ2-5, with D maybe TRBD1 (5 bases). The V end lost 0 bases, the J end lost 3 bases, and 11 bases lay between the germline ends. The CDR3 extends over 15 amino acids. The V gene's germline CDR1 is MGHRA and CDR2 YSYEKL. CDR3 loop: CASSQDGAGKETQYF. For the CDR3, the DNA is TGCGCCAGCAGCCAAGATGGGGCAGGGAAAGAGACCCAGTACTTC.

The V gene is TRBV19, the J gene TRBJ1-2, with 8 bases lining up with TRBD1. Germline assignment: CDR1 LNHDA and CDR2 SQIVND (reference sequence). Unmatched junction bases numbered 8, after V lost 7 bases and J lost 7 bases. The CDR3 runs to 13 residues. CDR3 bases: TGTGCCAGTACCTCCCAGGGGACAGGTGGCTACACCTTC. This gives the protein CASTSQGTGGYTF.

The chain links TRBV4-2 to TRBJ1-1, with 9 bases aligning to TRBD1. Germline V lookup: CDR1 LGHNA, CDR2 YNFKEQ. V shed 4 bases and J 0 bases; nucleotides not matched to a gene: 3. This CDR3 has 15 residues. The CDR3 DNA reads TGTGCCAGCAGCCTCGGGGACAGGGTGAACACTGAAGCTTTCTTT. This codes for CASSLGDRVNTEAFF.

The genes are TRBV2 and TRBJ1-2, with a weak D call TRBD1 (5 bases). Trimming removed 8 bases from V and 8 bases from J, with 15 bases in between. There are 12 residues in the CDR3. Germline CDR1 is SNHLY and CDR2 is FYNNEI. The CDR3 is CASLAGVHGYTF. The CDR3 bases are TGTGCCAGCTTGGCGGGGGTTCACGGCTACACCTTC.

This chain links TRBV5-1 with TRBJ2-7; the D gene is possibly TRBD2 (5 bases). The CDR3 totals 12 residues. V was shortened by 4 bases and J by 4 bases, with 9 bases between the two germline ends. CDR1 and CDR2 from the germline V gene are SGHRS and YFSETQ. The CDR3 loop is CASSREGYEQYF. In DNA, the CDR3 is TGCGCCAGCAGCCGCGAGGGATACGAGCAGTACTTC. Based on the CDR3 plus reference TRBV5-1 and TRBJ2-7, the full variable domain is KAGVTQTPRYLIKTRGQQVTLSCSPISGHRSVSWYQQTPGQGLQFLFEYFSETQRNKGNFPGRFSGRQFSNSRSEMNVSTLELGDSALYLCASSREGYEQYFGPGTRLTVT.

This chain connects TRBV11-2 to TRBJ1-1, with D tentatively TRBD1 (6 bases). Per the germline V gene, CDR1 is SGHAT and CDR2 is FQNNGV. Trimming cost V 5 bases and J 1 base, with 11 bases left between them. The CDR3 is 14 residues long. The CDR3 sequence: CASSPGGQNTEAFF. The CDR3 nucleotides are TGTGCCAGCAGCCCTGGGGGACAGAACACTGAAGCTTTCTTT.

This chain's CDR3 is CASIPRVGTEAFF. In DNA, the CDR3 is TGTGCCAGTATCCCCCGGGTAGGTACCGAAGCTTTCTTT. The V call is TRBV19, the J call TRBJ1-1; D call uncertain. The CDR3 is 13 amino acids. Germline loops: CDR1 LNHDA, CDR2 SQIVND (reference sequence). The V and J ends lost 7 bases and 8 bases respectively, with 17 bases between them.

This clone was seen a single time. The gene calls are TRBV7-8 and TRBJ2-3; possibly TRBD2 for D (5 bases). The length of the CDR3 is 18 residues. CDR1 and CDR2 (germline): SGHVS, FQNEAQ. V was shortened by 4 bases and J by 4 bases, with 24 bases between the two germline ends. CDR3 coding DNA: TGTGCCAGCAGCTCACCAAAGCCGGTGAGGGTTGGCGCAGATACGCAGTATTTT. It codes for CASSSPKPVRVGADTQYF.

The rearrangement links TRBV9 to TRBJ2-1; 9 positions agree with TRBD2. This CDR3 spans 16 amino acids. CDR1 is SGDLS, CDR2 YYNGEE, per germline. The V and J ends lost 4 bases and 7 bases, in that order; junction bases with no gene match: 12. The DNA for the CDR3 is TGTGCCAGCAGCCCTTTGGCGGGAGGGTGGTTAAATGAGCAGTTCTTC. It encodes CASSPLAGGWLNEQFF.

The rearrangement uses TRBV5-1 and TRBJ1-6; D ambiguous. CDR3 length: 13 amino acids. The V end was cut by 0 bases, the J end by 8 bases, with 6 bases between. CDR1 and CDR2 from the germline V gene are SGHRS and YFSETQ. The CDR3 here is CASSLAPDSPLHF. CDR3 coding DNA: TGCGCCAGCAGCTTGGCCCCCGATTCACCCCTCCACTTT. The full variable domain, with the rest looked up from reference TRBV5-1 and TRBJ1-6, is KAGVTQTPRYLIKTRGQQVTLSCSPISGHRSVSWYQQTPGQGLQFLFEYFSETQRNKGNFPGRFSGRQFSNSRSEMNVSTLELGDSALYLCASSLAPDSPLHFGNGTRLTVT.

The chain has TRBV19 and TRBJ2-6; D possibly corresponds to TRBD1 (5 bases). CDR1 is LNHDA, CDR2 SQIVND, per germline (reference sequence). Trimming shortened V by 1 base and J by 4 bases, and 11 bases separated the two germline ends. The CDR3 consists of 16 residues. The DNA for the CDR3 is TGTGCCAGTAGTATAGGCGACAGTCAGGGGGCCAACGTCCTGACTTTC. Translated: CASSIGDSQGANVLTF.

The CDR3 loop is CASSSGMNTEAFF. The CDR3, as DNA: TGTGCCAGCAGTTCGGGGATGAACACTGAAGCTTTCTTT. The chain has TRBV6-5 and TRBJ1-1; D not resolved. V gave up 4 bases and J gave up 0 bases, with 6 bases separating them. The length of the CDR3 is 13 residues. The germline V gene has CDR1 MNHEY and CDR2 SVGAGI.

The V and J genes are TRBV6-1 and TRBJ1-2; D may be TRBD1 (5 bases). Germline V CDR1 and CDR2: MNHNS, SASEGT. Trimming removed 7 bases from V and 1 base from J, with 16 bases in between. There are 15 residues in the CDR3. This CDR3 reads CASTSLLGRNYGYTF. Written as DNA, the CDR3 is TGTGCCAGCACCAGCCTGCTGGGGCGTAACTATGGCTACACCTTC.